This passage covers 3 T cell receptor beta chains from one sample sequenced in a study of shared clonotypes between healthy human individuals. The repertoire was sequenced with immunoSEQ multiplex PCR; TCRdb's copy has only in-frame clones and lacks some. The sample holds 2 million to 2.5 million clones, 85% to 95% seen once. The sequencing input was naive CD4+ T cells sorted from blood. Subset given: CD45RA+ positively selected. The receptors come from a young man in good health.

The V call is TRBV14, the J call TRBJ2-5, with D unclear. V lost 1 base and J 1 base, leaving 7 bases between the germline ends. Germline loops: CDR1 SGHDN, CDR2 FVKESK. This CDR3 is built from 14 residues. The CDR3 coding sequence is TGTGCCAGCAGCCAAGTCTACAGCCAAGAGACCCAGTACTTC. Translated: CASSQVYSQETQYF.

The gene calls are TRBV12-5 and TRBJ2-4, with D possibly being TRBD1 or TRBD2 (6 bases each). Germline lookup yields CDR1 LGHNT and CDR2 FRNRAP. The CDR3 contains 15 residues. V gave up 2 bases and J gave up 6 bases, with 14 bases separating them. The CDR3 DNA follows: TGTGCTAGTGGTTTGATCCGGGGGCGGGGAAACATTCAGTACTTC. It translates to CASGLIRGRGNIQYF.

The table lists this clone with a count of one. This chain links TRBV6-5 with TRBJ1-1; possible D gene TRBD1, 5 bases. The CDR3 runs 13 residues. V was clipped by 0 bases and J by 8 bases, with 10 bases between them. Germline CDR1 reads MNHEY; CDR2 reads SVGAGI. In nucleotides, the CDR3 is TGTGCCAGCAGTTACTCACGGGGGGACGAAGCTTTCTTT. It translates to CASSYSRGDEAFF.